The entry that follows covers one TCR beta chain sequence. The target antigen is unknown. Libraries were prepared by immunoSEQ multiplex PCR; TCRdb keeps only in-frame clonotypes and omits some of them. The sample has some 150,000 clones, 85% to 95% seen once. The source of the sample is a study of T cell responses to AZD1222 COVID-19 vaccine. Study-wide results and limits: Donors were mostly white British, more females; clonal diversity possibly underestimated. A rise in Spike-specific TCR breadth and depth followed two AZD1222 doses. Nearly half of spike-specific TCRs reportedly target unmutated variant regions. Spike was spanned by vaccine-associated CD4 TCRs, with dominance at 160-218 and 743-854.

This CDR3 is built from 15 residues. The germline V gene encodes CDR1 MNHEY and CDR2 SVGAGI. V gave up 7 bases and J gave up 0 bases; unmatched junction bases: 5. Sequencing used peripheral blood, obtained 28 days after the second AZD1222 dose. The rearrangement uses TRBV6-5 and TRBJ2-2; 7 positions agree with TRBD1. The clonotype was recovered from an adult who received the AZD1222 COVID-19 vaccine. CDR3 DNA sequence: TGTGCCAGCAAACCGGGACAGACGAACACCGGGGAGCTGTTTTTT. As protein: CASKPGQTNTGELFF.